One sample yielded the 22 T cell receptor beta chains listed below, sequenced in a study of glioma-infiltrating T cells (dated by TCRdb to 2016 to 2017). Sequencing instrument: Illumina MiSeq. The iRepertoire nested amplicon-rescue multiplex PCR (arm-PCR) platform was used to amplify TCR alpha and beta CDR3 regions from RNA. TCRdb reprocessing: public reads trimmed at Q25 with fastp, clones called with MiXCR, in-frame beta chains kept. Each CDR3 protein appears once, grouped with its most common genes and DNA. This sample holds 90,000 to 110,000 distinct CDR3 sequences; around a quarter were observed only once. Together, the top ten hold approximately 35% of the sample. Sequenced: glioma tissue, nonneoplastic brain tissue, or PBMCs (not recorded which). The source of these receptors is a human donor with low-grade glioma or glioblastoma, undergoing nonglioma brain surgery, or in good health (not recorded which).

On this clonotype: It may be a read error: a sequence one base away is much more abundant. CDR3 in amino acids: CASSVRQDSREKYF. The DNA for the CDR3 is TGTGCCAGCAGCGTCAGACAGGACTCGCGGGAGAAGTACTTC. This chain uses TRBV7-2 with TRBJ2-7; D might be TRBD2 (7 bases). The ends were cut back, 5 bases at V and 11 bases at J, with 22 bases in the middle. CDR3 length: 14 amino acids. Germline V gene sequence: CDR1 SGHTA, CDR2 FQGNSA.

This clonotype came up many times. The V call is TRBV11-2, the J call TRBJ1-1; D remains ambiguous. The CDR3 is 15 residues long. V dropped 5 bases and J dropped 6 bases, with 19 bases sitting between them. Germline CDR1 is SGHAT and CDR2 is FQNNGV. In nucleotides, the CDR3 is TGTGCCAGCAGCCCACGGGCCGTCGGAGGAGCTGAAGCTTTCTTT. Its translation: CASSPRAVGGAEAFF.

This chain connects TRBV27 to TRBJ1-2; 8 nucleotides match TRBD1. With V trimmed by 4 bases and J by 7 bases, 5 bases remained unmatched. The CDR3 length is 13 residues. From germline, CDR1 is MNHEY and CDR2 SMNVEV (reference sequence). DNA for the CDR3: TGTGCCAGCAGTTCGGCAGGGGGCTTTGGCTACACCTTC. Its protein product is CASSSAGGFGYTF.

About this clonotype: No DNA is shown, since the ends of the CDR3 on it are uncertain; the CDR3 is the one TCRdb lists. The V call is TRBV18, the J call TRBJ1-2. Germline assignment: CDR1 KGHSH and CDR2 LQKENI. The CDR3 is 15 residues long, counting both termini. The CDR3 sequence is CSSSPPSQFSYGCTF.

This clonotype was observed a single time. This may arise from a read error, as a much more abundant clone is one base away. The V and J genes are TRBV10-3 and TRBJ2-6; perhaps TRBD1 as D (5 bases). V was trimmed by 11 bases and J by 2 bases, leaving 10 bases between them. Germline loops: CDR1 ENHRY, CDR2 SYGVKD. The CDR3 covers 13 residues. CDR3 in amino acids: CAAEGAGANVLTF. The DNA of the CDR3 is TGTGCCGCGGAAGGGGCTGGGGCCAACGTCCTGACTTTC.

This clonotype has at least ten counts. The chain's CDR3 is CSVLGQGSTDTQYF. The DNA of the CDR3 is TGCAGCGTCCTCGGACAGGGCAGCACAGATACGCAGTATTTT. This chain links TRBV29-1 with TRBJ2-3, with 8 bases aligning to TRBD1. The V gene's germline CDR1 is SQVTM and CDR2 ANQGSEA. J was trimmed by 0 bases and V by 6 bases; bases with no gene match: 5. This CDR3 region has 14 residues.

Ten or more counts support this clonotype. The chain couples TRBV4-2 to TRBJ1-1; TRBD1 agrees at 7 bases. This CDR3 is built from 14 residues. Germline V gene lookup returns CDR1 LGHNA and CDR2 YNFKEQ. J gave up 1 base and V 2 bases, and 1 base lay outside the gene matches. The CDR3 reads CASSQRTGNTEAFF. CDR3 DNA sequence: TGTGCCAGCAGCCAACGGACAGGGAACACTGAAGCTTTCTTT.

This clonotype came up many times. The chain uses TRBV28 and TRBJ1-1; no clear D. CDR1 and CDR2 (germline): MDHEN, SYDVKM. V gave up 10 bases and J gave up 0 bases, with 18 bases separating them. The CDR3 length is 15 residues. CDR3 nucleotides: TGTGCCACTCCCTCTACGGGTCCGCTGAACACTGAAGCTTTCTTT. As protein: CATPSTGPLNTEAFF.

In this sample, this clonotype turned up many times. Written as DNA, the CDR3 is TGTGCCAGCAGTTCACCCTCGGGACAGGGGGTGGACACTGAAGCTTTCTTT. This translates into CASSSPSGQGVDTEAFF. The chain couples TRBV27 to TRBJ1-1, with 11 bases lining up with TRBD1. CDR3 size: 17 residues. CDR1 is MNHEY, CDR2 SMNVEV, per germline (reference sequence). Losses at the gene ends were 4 bases for V and 3 bases for J; bases not matched to a gene: 10.

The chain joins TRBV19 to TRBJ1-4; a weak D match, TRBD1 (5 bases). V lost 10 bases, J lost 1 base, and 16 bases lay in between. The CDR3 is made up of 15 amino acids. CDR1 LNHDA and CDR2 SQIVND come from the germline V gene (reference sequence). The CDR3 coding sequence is TGTGCCATCAGGGAGGGCACCGGAACTAATGAAAAACTGTTTTTT. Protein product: CAIREGTGTNEKLFF.

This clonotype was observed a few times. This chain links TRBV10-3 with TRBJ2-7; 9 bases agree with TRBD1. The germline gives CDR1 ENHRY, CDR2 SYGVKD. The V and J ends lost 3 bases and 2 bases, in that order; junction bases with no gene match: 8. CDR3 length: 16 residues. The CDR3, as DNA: TGTGCCATCAGTGATCGGACACAGGGGGCCCCCTACGAGCAGTACTTC. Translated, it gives CAISDRTQGAPYEQYF.

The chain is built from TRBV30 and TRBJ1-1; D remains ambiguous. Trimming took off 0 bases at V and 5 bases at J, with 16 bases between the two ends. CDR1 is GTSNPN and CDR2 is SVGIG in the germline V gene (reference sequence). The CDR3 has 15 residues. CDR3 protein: CAWSVRLGKDTEAFF. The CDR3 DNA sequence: TGTGCCTGGAGTGTACGATTGGGGAAGGATACTGAAGCTTTCTTT.

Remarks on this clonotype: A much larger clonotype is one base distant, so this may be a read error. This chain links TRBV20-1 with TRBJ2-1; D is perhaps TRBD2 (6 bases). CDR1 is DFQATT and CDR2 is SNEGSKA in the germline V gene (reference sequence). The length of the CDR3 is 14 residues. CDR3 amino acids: CSVWVRGEYNEQFF. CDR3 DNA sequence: TGCAGCGTGTGGGTGCGGGGAGAGTACAATGAGCAGTTCTTC.

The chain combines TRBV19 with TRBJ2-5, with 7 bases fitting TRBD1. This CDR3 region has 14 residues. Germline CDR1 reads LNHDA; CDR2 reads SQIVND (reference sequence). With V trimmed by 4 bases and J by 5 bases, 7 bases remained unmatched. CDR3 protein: CASSKNDRVETQYF. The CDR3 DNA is TGTGCCAGTAGTAAAAACGACAGGGTTGAGACCCAGTACTTC.

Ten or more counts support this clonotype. CDR3 in amino acids: CASSYRVEQYF. DNA of the CDR3: TGTGCCAGCAGTTATAGGGTCGAGCAGTACTTC. V usage is TRBV25-1 and J usage is TRBJ2-7; unclear D gene. Between the trimmed V and J ends, which lost 5 bases and 6 bases, there was a span of 8 bases. The CDR3 covers 11 residues. CDR1 and CDR2 from the germline V gene are MGHDK and SYGVNS.

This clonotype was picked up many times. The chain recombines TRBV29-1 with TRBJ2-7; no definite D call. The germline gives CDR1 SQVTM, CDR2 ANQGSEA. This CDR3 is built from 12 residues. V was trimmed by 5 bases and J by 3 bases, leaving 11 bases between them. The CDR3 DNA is TGCAGCGTTCGTTGGGGTGGCTACGAGCAGTACTTC. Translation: CSVRWGGYEQYF.

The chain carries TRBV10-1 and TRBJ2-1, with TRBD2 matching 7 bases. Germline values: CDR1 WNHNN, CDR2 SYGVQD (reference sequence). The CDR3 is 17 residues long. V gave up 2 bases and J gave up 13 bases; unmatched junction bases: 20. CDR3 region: CASSEKRSTSVRETQFF. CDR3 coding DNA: TGCGCCAGCAGTGAGAAACGAAGCACTAGCGTAAGAGAGACCCAGTTCTTC.

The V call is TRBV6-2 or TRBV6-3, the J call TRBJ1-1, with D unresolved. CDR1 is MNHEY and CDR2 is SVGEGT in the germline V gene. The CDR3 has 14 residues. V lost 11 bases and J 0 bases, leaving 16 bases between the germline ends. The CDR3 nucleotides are TGTGCCCGCCGGTCGGATAGGGTGAACACTGAAGCTTTCTTT. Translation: CARRSDRVNTEAFF.

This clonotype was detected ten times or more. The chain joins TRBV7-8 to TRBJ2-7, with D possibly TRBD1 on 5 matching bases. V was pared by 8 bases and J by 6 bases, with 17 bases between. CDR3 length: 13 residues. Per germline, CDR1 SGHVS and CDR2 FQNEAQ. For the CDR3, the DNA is TGTGCCAGCTTCCCTCGCAGGGTGGGCGAGCAGTACTTC. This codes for CASFPRRVGEQYF.

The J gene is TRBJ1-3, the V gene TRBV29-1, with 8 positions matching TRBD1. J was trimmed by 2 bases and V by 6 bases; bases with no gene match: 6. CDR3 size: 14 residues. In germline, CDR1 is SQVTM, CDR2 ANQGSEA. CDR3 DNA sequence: TGCAGCGTGATGGACAGGGAGGCTGGAAACACCATATATTTT. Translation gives CSVMDREAGNTIYF.

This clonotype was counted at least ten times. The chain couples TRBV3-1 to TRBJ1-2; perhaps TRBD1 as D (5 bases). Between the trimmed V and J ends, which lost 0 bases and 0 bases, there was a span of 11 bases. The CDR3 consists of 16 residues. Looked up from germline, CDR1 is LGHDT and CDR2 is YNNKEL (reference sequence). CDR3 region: CASSQDLRGANYGYTF. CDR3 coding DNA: TGTGCCAGCAGCCAAGACCTACGGGGGGCTAACTATGGCTACACCTTC. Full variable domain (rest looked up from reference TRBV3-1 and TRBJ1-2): DTAVSQTPKYLVTQMGNDKSIKCEQNLGHDTMYWYKQDSKKFLKIMFSYNNKELIINETVPNRFSPKSPDKAHLNLHINSLELGDSAVYFCASSQDLRGANYGYTFGSGTRLTVV.

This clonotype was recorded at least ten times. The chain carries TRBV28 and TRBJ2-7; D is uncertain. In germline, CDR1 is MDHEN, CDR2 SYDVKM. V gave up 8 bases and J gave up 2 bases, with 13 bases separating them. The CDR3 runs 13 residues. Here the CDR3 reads CASLRKNTYEQYF. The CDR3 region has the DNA TGTGCCAGCCTCCGAAAAAACACCTACGAGCAGTACTTC.